This record concerns one T cell receptor (beta chain) sequence. Antigen unknown. The data were produced by immunoSEQ multiplex PCR, yet TCRdb's version contains in-frame clones alone and is incomplete. This table has 44,000 or so clones, more than 65% appearing once. This entry comes from a study of OX40 agonist ivuxolimab in advanced cancers. Study-level information: Administration of intravenous ivuxolimab to patients occurred every 2 weeks at 0.01 to 10 mg/kg. Aged about 20 to 80 with a mean of roughly 65 years, they were about 78% male. Three patients showed partial responses: one hepatocellular carcinoma and two cutaneous melanoma cases.

Regarding the study as a whole: Doses of 0.1 to 3.0 mg/kg were accompanied by clonal expansion of CD4+ and CD8+ blood T cells by week 6.

The CDR3 contains 16 residues. V was trimmed by 5 bases and J by 4 bases, leaving 18 bases between them. Germline CDR1 is SEHNR and CDR2 is FQNEAQ (reference sequence). This rearrangement joins TRBV7-9 to TRBJ1-3; the D gene is possibly TRBD1 (5 bases). The source is an adult with an advanced solid tumor such as melanoma, head and neck, liver or kidney cancer. Sequences were derived from CD4+ or CD8+ T cells sorted from blood, sampled in a trial of the OX40 agonist ivuxolimab. The CDR3 nucleotides are TGTGCCAGCAGCGCCCCGGGACGAACCACCGGAAACACCATATATTTT. Encoded protein: CASSAPGRTTGNTIYF.